The clone carrying this T cell receptor (beta chain) was seen repeatedly, ten times or more. This record comes from a study of regulatory T cells in long-lasting Graves disease. The wider study: More than 5 years of antithyroid drugs with positive TSH receptor antibodies defined persistent Graves' disease.

Researchers made TCR beta libraries by using iRepertoire HTBI primers and running Arm-PCR on CDR3 regions. TCRdb re-called the multiplex PCR reads through MiXCR, storing one row per CDR3 protein. The sample consists of roughly 500,000 distinct CDR3 sequences, 20% to 25% of them appearing once. Described time point: persistent/refractory GD, antithyroid drugs over 5 years with positive TRAb. Extracted PBMC RNA gave rise to the TCR library. Enrollment of patients was through an endocrinology department in Xi'an, China. The CDR3 is 15 residues long. The V gene lost 4 bases and the J gene lost 0 bases, with 10 bases spanning the gap. From germline, CDR1 is SGHVS and CDR2 FQNEAQ.

Sequencing was performed on peripheral blood mononuclear cells (PBMCs), taken when the disease was refractory, from a patient treated with antithyroid drugs. The V call is TRBV7-8, the J call TRBJ1-3; D perhaps matches TRBD1 (5 bases). The source is a female donor with Graves disease. CDR3 sequence (DNA): TGTGCCAGCAGCTCATACAGGAGCTCTGGAAACACCATATATTTT. Protein: CASSSYRSSGNTIYF.